The 7 T cell receptor beta chains reported below all come from one sample, sequenced in a study of blood T cells in healthy people across ages. The use of a sample-barcoded 5' primer and a J-beta primer mix characterized a second PCR of roughly 6 to 11 cycles. In TCRdb, the 5' RACE reads were re-called with MiXCR into one record per CDR3 protein. The data hold about a million distinct CDR3 sequences, with under 50% observed a single time. Source material: blood. All receptors derive from a young man in good health.

The V call is TRBV14, the J call TRBJ1-2; 7 bases align to TRBD1. Trimming cost V 1 base and J 6 bases; bases outside gene matches: 14. Germline-derived CDR1 and CDR2 are SGHDN and FVKESK. The CDR3 consists of 17 residues. The chain's CDR3 is CASSQGAGGSSPDGYTF. CDR3 in DNA: TGTGCCAGCAGCCAAGGAGCAGGGGGAAGCTCTCCTGATGGCTACACCTTC. Using reference TRBV14 and TRBJ1-2 for the parts outside the CDR3, the full variable domain is EAGVTQFPSHSVIEKGQTVTLRCDPISGHDNLYWYRRVMGKEIKFLLHFVKESKQDESGMPNNRFLAERTGGTYSTLKVQPAELEDSGVYFCASSQGAGGSSPDGYTFGSGTRLTVV.

V and J are TRBV6-4 and TRBJ2-1; D uncertain. The CDR3 runs to 16 residues. CDR1 is MRHNA, CDR2 SNTAGT, per germline. The V end lost 0 bases, the J end lost 1 base, and 10 bases lay between the germline ends. CDR3 sequence reads: CASSDSISTSYNEQFF. CDR3 sequence (DNA): TGTGCCAGCAGTGACTCGATTAGCACATCCTACAATGAGCAGTTCTTC.

This chain links TRBV27 with TRBJ2-7; possibly TRBD1 for D (6 bases). Germline values: CDR1 MNHEY, CDR2 SMNVEV (reference sequence). V lost 2 bases and J 1 base, leaving 12 bases between the germline ends. The length of the CDR3 is 15 residues. CDR3: CASSLGQGFSYEQYF. The CDR3 bases are TGTGCCAGCAGTTTAGGGCAGGGGTTTTCCTACGAGCAGTACTTC.

V gene TRBV10-3 combines with J gene TRBJ2-7; no firm D call. CDR1 is ENHRY, CDR2 SYGVKD, per germline. Trimming took off 6 bases at V and 1 base at J, with 4 bases between the two ends. The CDR3 has 11 residues. CDR3: CAIRGSYEQYF. Written as DNA, the CDR3 is TGTGCCATCAGGGGGTCCTACGAGCAGTACTTC.

V is TRBV15 and J is TRBJ2-7; weak D call: TRBD2 (6 bases). Trimming removed 4 bases from V and 0 bases from J, with 19 bases in between. Germline CDR1 is LNHNV and CDR2 is YYDKDF (reference sequence). The CDR3 totals 17 residues. The CDR3 protein is CATSNWGLPGSSYEQYF. The CDR3 DNA is TGTGCCACCAGCAACTGGGGACTCCCGGGGAGCTCCTACGAGCAGTACTTC. Looking up the rest from reference TRBV15 and TRBJ2-7 gives the full variable domain: DAMVIQNPRYQVTQFGKPVTLSCSQTLNHNVMYWYQQKSSQAPKLLFHYYDKDFNNEADTPDNFQSRRPNTSFCFLDIRSPGLGDTAMYLCATSNWGLPGSSYEQYFGPGTRLTVT.

This clonotype was seen a handful of times. The chain combines TRBV27 with TRBJ2-7, with TRBD1 matching 7 bases. The CDR3 has 13 amino acids. Per germline, CDR1 MNHEY and CDR2 SMNVEV (reference sequence). Trimming cost V 6 bases and J 6 bases; bases outside gene matches: 8. CDR3 protein: CASSLLSGGEQYF. CDR3 sequence (DNA): TGTGCCAGCAGCCTGTTGTCAGGGGGCGAGCAGTACTTC.

The sample holds a few counts of this clonotype. The chain recombines TRBV5-5 with TRBJ2-7, with D perhaps TRBD2 (6 bases). This CDR3 spans 15 amino acids. Trimming stripped 0 bases from V and 0 bases from J, with 10 bases between. The germline V gene has CDR1 SGHKS and CDR2 YYEKEE (reference sequence). CDR3 sequence reads: CASSLERGFSYEQYF. Here the CDR3 DNA reads TGTGCCAGCAGCTTGGAACGGGGGTTCTCCTACGAGCAGTACTTC.